The 12 T cell receptor beta chains listed next were all sequenced from one sample in a study of beta chain features in type 1 diabetes. Expressed TCRB transcripts were sequenced because the isolated RNA had all been reverse transcribed beforehand. The protocol was immunoSEQ multiplex PCR, while the TCRdb copy is restricted to in-frame clones and leaves out a portion. The sample has some 230,000 clones, over 8.5% seen once; the top ten hold 0.03% to 0.04%. The material sequenced was naive CD4+ T cells from blood. Receptor source: a woman younger than 30 in good health.

This clone was found many times. The rearrangement joins TRBV18 to TRBJ2-1; possible D gene TRBD1, 5 bases. The length of the CDR3 is 15 residues. The germline V gene has CDR1 KGHSH and CDR2 LQKENI. V shed 2 bases and J shed 0 bases, with 8 bases lying between them. Here the CDR3 DNA reads TGTGCCAGCTCACCAATACAGGACTCCTACAATGAGCAGTTCTTC. It specifies CASSPIQDSYNEQFF.

The chain carries TRBV5-1 and TRBJ2-2; 12 bases line up with TRBD1. The J segment lost 5 bases and the V segment lost 4 bases, leaving 6 bases of the junction unmatched. The CDR3 runs 16 residues. From germline, CDR1 is SGHRS and CDR2 YFSETQ. In nucleotides, the CDR3 is TGCGCCAGCAGCCTACCGGGACAGGGGGCAACCGGGGAGCTGTTTTTT. This sequence encodes CASSLPGQGATGELFF.

This clone has just a few counts. J is TRBJ2-1 and V is TRBV11-3; tentative D call: TRBD2 (6 bases). CDR1 and CDR2 from the germline V gene are SGHNT and YENEEA. This CDR3 spans 13 amino acids. Trimming removed 7 bases at V and 6 bases at J, with 13 bases between. The DNA for the CDR3 is TGTGCCAGCACCCGAGCGGGCAGCAATGAGCAGTTCTTC. Its protein product is CASTRAGSNEQFF.

This clone has more than one count but fewer than ten. This sequence joins TRBV28 and TRBJ2-7, with a weak D call TRBD2 (5 bases). Trimming removed 5 bases from V and 4 bases from J, with 18 bases in between. CDR1 is MDHEN, CDR2 SYDVKM, per germline. This CDR3 is built from 15 residues. The CDR3 DNA is TGTGCCAGCAGTACCCGGGCGGGTTTCCTTTACGAGCAGTACTTC. It translates to CASSTRAGFLYEQYF.

This clone was seen a few times. V and J are TRBV5-6 and TRBJ2-1; 11 nucleotides match TRBD2. With 2 bases clipped from V and 3 bases from J, the junction kept 7 bases outside the gene matches. From germline, CDR1 is SGHDT and CDR2 YYEEEE. This CDR3 region has 17 residues. The CDR3 coding sequence is TGTGCCAGCAGCTTCGGACTAGCGGGCTCGCTCTACAATGAGCAGTTCTTC. Translation gives CASSFGLAGSLYNEQFF. Variable domain in full (rest from reference TRBV5-6 and TRBJ2-1): DAGVTQSPTHLIKTRGQQVTLRCSPKSGHDTVSWYQQALGQGPQFIFQYYEEEERQRGNFPDRFSGHQFPNYSSELNVNALLLGDSALYLCASSFGLAGSLYNEQFFGPGTRLTVL.

The chain has TRBV5-4 and TRBJ2-5; 8 bases align to TRBD1. Germline V gene lookup returns CDR1 SGHNT and CDR2 YYREEE (reference sequence). V lost 10 bases, J lost 5 bases, and 10 bases stayed unmatched. The CDR3 spans 13 residues. The CDR3 region is CAGGAGGAETQYF. For the CDR3, the DNA is TGTGCCGGTGGGGCAGGGGGCGCGGAGACCCAGTACTTC.

This chain connects TRBV6-1 to TRBJ2-1, with D unresolved. CDR3 length equals 11 residues. Germline loops: CDR1 MNHNS, CDR2 SASEGT. The ends were cut back, 6 bases at V and 9 bases at J, with 9 bases in the middle. The CDR3 DNA sequence: TGTGCCAGCAGCGCCTCAGGTGAGCAGTTCTTC. This codes for CASSASGEQFF.

This clone was seen more than once but under ten times. V and J are TRBV27 and TRBJ2-6; TRBD1 agrees at 9 bases. Germline CDR1 and CDR2: MNHEY and SMNVEV (reference sequence). The trim removed 1 base at V and 2 bases at J, leaving 12 bases unmatched. The CDR3 sequence is 20 residues long. This CDR3 is CASSLFSTGGWPPGANVLTF. CDR3 DNA: TGTGCCAGCAGTTTATTTAGTACAGGGGGCTGGCCGCCTGGGGCCAACGTCCTGACTTTC. The variable domain in full, completed from reference TRBV27 and TRBJ2-6, reads EAQVTQNPRYLITVTGKKLTVTCSQNMNHEYMSWYRQDPGLGLRQIYYSMNVEVTDKGDVPEGYKVSRKEKRNFPLILESPSPNQTSLYFCASSLFSTGGWPPGANVLTFGAGSRLTVL.

The CDR3 region is CASSPTWTTGELFF. The CDR3 nucleotides read TGTGCCAGCTCACCCACATGGACTACCGGGGAGCTGTTTTTT. The genes are TRBV18 and TRBJ2-2; possible D gene TRBD2, 5 bases. V lost 3 bases and J lost 5, with 10 bases in between. Germline V gives CDR1 KGHSH, CDR2 LQKENI. The CDR3 length is 14 residues.

The chain recombines TRBV4-1 with TRBJ1-1, with D unresolved. Trimming stripped 3 bases from V and 2 bases from J, with 13 bases between. Germline V gene sequence: CDR1 MGHRA, CDR2 YSYEKL. The CDR3 contains 15 residues. The chain's CDR3 is CASSQGERDNTEAFF. The CDR3 bases are TGCGCCAGCAGCCAGGGTGAGAGGGATAACACTGAAGCTTTCTTT.

The rearrangement joins TRBV7-9 to TRBJ1-3; D call uncertain. Between the trimmed V and J ends, which lost 4 bases and 0 bases, there was a span of 7 bases. This CDR3 is built from 14 residues. Germline CDR1 SEHNR, CDR2 FQNEAQ (reference sequence). The CDR3 DNA follows: TGTGCCAGCAGCTCCAATCCCTCTGGAAACACCATATATTTT. Protein: CASSSNPSGNTIYF.

CDR3 DNA sequence: TGTGCCAGCAGCTCGAGGGGGCTCCAAGAGACCCAGTACTTC. Protein: CASSSRGLQETQYF. The V call is TRBV5-6, the J call TRBJ2-5, with 7 nucleotides matching TRBD1. CDR3 length: 14 residues. Germline V lookup: CDR1 SGHDT, CDR2 YYEEEE. The trim removed 3 bases at V and 1 base at J, leaving 3 bases unmatched.